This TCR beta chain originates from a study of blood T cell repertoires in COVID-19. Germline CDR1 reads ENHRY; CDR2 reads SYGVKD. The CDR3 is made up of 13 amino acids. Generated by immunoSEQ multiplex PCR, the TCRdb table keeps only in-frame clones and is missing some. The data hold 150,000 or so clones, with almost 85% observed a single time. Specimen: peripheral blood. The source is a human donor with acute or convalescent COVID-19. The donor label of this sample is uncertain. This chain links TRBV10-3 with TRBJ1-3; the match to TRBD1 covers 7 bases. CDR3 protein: CATGVDSGNTIYF. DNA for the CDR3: TGTGCTACAGGGGTGGACTCTGGAAACACCATATATTTT.